What follows are 28 T cell receptor beta chains derived from one specimen sequenced in a study of cytomegalovirus exposure and HLA in healthy donors. In the PCR, 60 Vbeta and 13 Jbeta primers were used. Sequenced by immunoSEQ multiplex PCR; TCRdb stores in-frame clones only, minus some. The repertoire holds some 110,000 clones, with around 82% as singletons. The material sequenced was PBMCs. Receptor source: a woman aged 40 to 50 in good health and CMV-seronegative.

The chain joins TRBV29-1 to TRBJ2-7; 8 bases agree with TRBD1. With V trimmed by 6 bases and J by 7 bases, 17 bases remained unmatched. This CDR3 is 15 amino acids long. Germline values: CDR1 SQVTM, CDR2 ANQGSEA. The CDR3 is CSVQQGGMLYGEQYF. In DNA form, the CDR3 reads TGCAGCGTGCAACAGGGGGGAATGCTCTACGGGGAGCAGTACTTC.

This chain joins TRBV2 and TRBJ2-3; D ambiguous. CDR3 length: 12 amino acids. V lost 4 bases and J 6 bases, leaving 8 bases between the germline ends. The germline V gene has CDR1 SNHLY and CDR2 FYNNEI. The CDR3 DNA is TGTGCCAGCAGTGGAGGAGAGGATACGCAGTATTTT. Protein: CASSGGEDTQYF.

The chain recombines TRBV18 with TRBJ1-5, with D possibly TRBD1 on 5 matching bases. Trimming stripped 3 bases from V and 6 bases from J, with 9 bases between. CDR3 length equals 13 residues. The germline CDR1 and CDR2 sequences are KGHSH and LQKENI. CDR3 in amino acids: CASSPGGTQPQHF. The DNA of the CDR3 is TGTGCCAGCTCACCGGGAGGGACTCAGCCCCAGCATTTT.

This chain connects TRBV28 to TRBJ1-4; 7 bases agree with TRBD1. J gave up 3 bases and V 6 bases, and 13 bases lay outside the gene matches. From germline, CDR1 is MDHEN and CDR2 SYDVKM. The CDR3 is 17 residues long. As DNA, the CDR3 is TGTGCCAGCAGCCCCACCCAAGAGACAGGGTCTAATGAAAAACTGTTTTTT. Translating it yields CASSPTQETGSNEKLFF.

This chain uses TRBV27 with TRBJ2-1; no clear D gene. V lost 9 bases and J lost 3, with 6 bases in between. Germline V gene lookup returns CDR1 MNHEY and CDR2 SMNVEV (reference sequence). CDR3 size: 11 residues. CDR3 in amino acids: CASHYYNEQFF. As DNA, the CDR3 is TGTGCCAGTCACTACTACAATGAGCAGTTCTTC.

The V and J genes are TRBV18 and TRBJ2-7, with TRBD2 matching over 13 bases. Trimming cost V 4 bases and J 6 bases; bases outside gene matches: 3. CDR3 length: 14 amino acids. Germline V lookup: CDR1 KGHSH, CDR2 LQKENI. CDR3 residues: CASSRGLAGREQYF. In DNA, the CDR3 is TGTGCCAGCTCACGGGGACTAGCGGGACGCGAGCAGTACTTC.

Points on this clone: One end of the junction fails to match germline, which may point to a read error. The chain joins TRBV13 to TRBJ1-2; 7 bases are shared with TRBD1. The length of the CDR3 is 13 residues. Germline V lookup: CDR1 PRHDT, CDR2 FYEKMQ (reference sequence). The CDR3 loop is CASSLQRQGRMDF. CDR3 coding DNA: TGTGCCAGCAGCCTCCAGAGACAGGGAAGGATGGACTTC.

The chain couples TRBV28 to TRBJ2-2; D is possibly TRBD1 (7 bases). Looked up from germline, CDR1 is MDHEN and CDR2 is SYDVKM. V lost 6 bases, J lost 5 bases, and 16 bases lay in between. The CDR3 spans 15 residues. In DNA, the CDR3 is TGTGCCAGCAGCCCCCCAGGGGGGAGGACCGGGGAGCTGTTTTTT. Amino acid sequence: CASSPPGGRTGELFF.

The gene calls are TRBV7-6 and TRBJ2-3; TRBD2 agrees at 8 bases. Unmatched junction bases numbered 6, after V lost 2 bases and J lost 5 bases. CDR3 length: 15 amino acids. CDR1 SGHVS and CDR2 FNYEAQ come from the germline V gene. CDR3 in DNA: TGTGCCAGCAGCTTACGGGAGGGCCTTTTAGATACGCAGTATTTT. This translates into CASSLREGLLDTQYF.

This sequence joins TRBV18 and TRBJ1-2; D gene ambiguous. The CDR3 loop spans 12 amino acids. Germline CDR1 reads KGHSH; CDR2 reads LQKENI. V was pared by 6 bases and J by 4 bases, with 9 bases between. CDR3 nucleotides: TGTGCCAGCTCCCTTTCTTCCTATGGCTACACCTTC. Amino acids: CASSLSSYGYTF.

This clone was detected only once. The genes are TRBV7-2 and TRBJ1-1; no reliable D call. V lost 3 bases and J lost 0, with 5 bases in between. Germline V lookup: CDR1 SGHTA, CDR2 FQGNSA. This CDR3 comprises 13 residues. The CDR3 here is CASSFVLNTEAFF. CDR3 coding DNA: TGTGCCAGCAGCTTCGTCCTGAACACTGAAGCTTTCTTT.

The genes are TRBV10-3 and TRBJ2-7; 8 bases map to TRBD1. There are 14 residues in the CDR3. Germline V CDR1 and CDR2: ENHRY, SYGVKD. Losses at the gene ends were 3 bases for V and 3 bases for J; bases not matched to a gene: 4. The CDR3 nucleotides read TGTGCCATCAGTGACGGGACAGGTTTCTACGAGCAGTACTTC. This translates into CAISDGTGFYEQYF.

This chain connects TRBV2 to TRBJ2-1, with a weak D call TRBD2 (5 bases). This CDR3 contains 13 residues. The germline CDR1 and CDR2 sequences are SNHLY and FYNNEI. V was trimmed by 5 bases and J by 12 bases, leaving 17 bases between them. This CDR3 is CASSRESLGGQFF. CDR3 coding DNA: TGTGCCAGCAGTCGAGAATCACTAGGTGGGCAGTTCTTC.

V and J are TRBV2 and TRBJ2-7; possibly TRBD1 for D (6 bases). Germline V lookup: CDR1 SNHLY, CDR2 FYNNEI. The CDR3 spans 13 residues. Trimming took off 8 bases at V and 4 bases at J, with 15 bases between the two ends. CDR3 residues: CASGSNREYEQYF. The CDR3 nucleotides read TGTGCCAGCGGGTCGAACAGGGAGTACGAGCAGTACTTC.

The CDR3 DNA is TGCGCCAGCAGCCCAAGGACCGCGGGACTTAATGAGCAGTTCTTC. Residues: CASSPRTAGLNEQFF. The J gene is TRBJ2-1, the V gene TRBV4-3; D possibly corresponds to TRBD2 (6 bases). The germline V and J ends were trimmed by 4 bases and 7 bases, with 17 bases remaining between them. CDR3 length equals 15 residues. Germline-derived CDR1 and CDR2 are LGHNA and YSLEER.

This clone was observed a few times. The chain recombines TRBV28 with TRBJ1-4; D unresolved. Germline assignment: CDR1 MDHEN and CDR2 SYDVKM. The CDR3 length is 11 residues. Trimming took off 8 bases at V and 5 bases at J, with 6 bases between the two ends. The CDR3 nucleotides read TGTGCCAGCCGCGAGAATGAAAAACTGTTTTTT. It encodes CASRENEKLFF.

The V gene is TRBV23-1, the J gene TRBJ2-6, with unresolved D. TRBV23-1 falls under the ORF class, with uncertain function. This CDR3 spans 20 amino acids. Trimming stripped 1 base from V and 0 bases from J, with 19 bases between. CDR3 sequence: CASSQWFLVISSSGANVLTF. Written as DNA, the CDR3 is TGCGCCAGCAGTCAATGGTTCTTGGTCATTTCGAGCTCTGGGGCCAACGTCCTGACTTTC.

V and J are TRBV28 and TRBJ2-7; 8 bases fit TRBD1. CDR3 length: 14 residues. V gave up 5 bases and J gave up 1 base; unmatched junction bases: 4. Looked up from germline, CDR1 is MDHEN and CDR2 is SYDVKM. The CDR3 sequence: CASSGTGLSYEQYF. The CDR3, as DNA: TGTGCCAGCAGTGGGACAGGTCTTTCCTACGAGCAGTACTTC. Looking up the rest from reference TRBV28 and TRBJ2-7 gives the full variable domain: DVKVTQSSRYLVKRTGEKVFLECVQDMDHENMFWYRQDPGLGLRLIYFSYDVKMKEKGDIPEGYSVSREKKERFSLILESASTNQTSMYLCASSGTGLSYEQYFGPGTRLTVT.

V and J are TRBV27 and TRBJ1-5; no firm D call. Germline V gene sequence: CDR1 MNHEY, CDR2 SMNVEV (reference sequence). The germline V and J ends were trimmed by 9 bases and 5 bases, with 14 bases remaining between them. This CDR3 comprises 13 residues. This CDR3 reads CASRTGLDQPQHF. CDR3 bases: TGTGCCAGTCGGACGGGGTTGGATCAGCCCCAGCATTTT.

The chain uses TRBV4-3 and TRBJ2-7; D is possibly TRBD1 (6 bases). Germline V lookup: CDR1 LGHNA, CDR2 YSLEER. V was cut by 6 bases and J by 3 bases, with 18 bases left in between. This CDR3 contains 15 residues. This chain's CDR3 is CASSSRLTGIYEQYF. In DNA, the CDR3 is TGCGCCAGCAGTTCTCGGCTAACAGGGATCTACGAGCAGTACTTC.

The chain has TRBV19 and TRBJ1-3, with a tentative D call TRBD1 (5 bases). The CDR3 is 15 residues long. V lost 10 bases and J lost 2, with 18 bases in between. From germline, CDR1 is LNHDA and CDR2 SQIVND (reference sequence). The CDR3 coding sequence is TGTGCCACCACAGACAGTCTTCAGGCTGGAAACACCATATATTTT. It encodes CATTDSLQAGNTIYF.

The CDR3 region is CASSRSITSEMNTEAFF. DNA of the CDR3: TGCGCCAGCAGCCGATCCATAACGAGCGAAATGAACACTGAAGCTTTCTTT. V is TRBV4-3 and J is TRBJ1-1; D is uncertain. This CDR3 is built from 17 residues. Per germline, CDR1 LGHNA and CDR2 YSLEER. The V end was cut by 4 bases, the J end by 0 bases, with 18 bases between.

The J gene is TRBJ2-5, the V gene TRBV5-6, with 9 bases fitting TRBD1. Germline V gene lookup returns CDR1 SGHDT and CDR2 YYEEEE. V lost 5 bases to trimming and J lost 2 bases; unmatched junction nucleotides: 10. The CDR3 is 16 amino acids. Written as DNA, the CDR3 is TGTGCCAGCAGGCCACCCGGGACAGGGTTTCAAGAGACCCAGTACTTC. It yields the protein CASRPPGTGFQETQYF.

The genes are TRBV9 and TRBJ2-5; no definite D call. The germline V and J ends were trimmed by 4 bases and 3 bases, with 10 bases remaining between them. The CDR3 length is 13 residues. CDR1 is SGDLS and CDR2 is YYNGEE in the germline V gene. This CDR3 is CASSRLSKETQYF. As DNA, the CDR3 is TGTGCCAGCAGCCGACTTTCGAAAGAGACCCAGTACTTC.

V is TRBV2 and J is TRBJ1-4; no definite D call. Trimming pared 6 bases from V and 8 bases from J, leaving 7 bases between. This CDR3 is 11 amino acids long. Germline V gives CDR1 SNHLY, CDR2 FYNNEI. The chain's CDR3 is CASSREEKLFF. DNA of the CDR3: TGTGCCAGCAGCCGGGAAGAAAAACTGTTTTTT.

This clone was observed a few times. The chain couples TRBV6-1 to TRBJ2-1; the match to TRBD2 covers 13 bases. CDR3 length: 15 residues. In germline, CDR1 is MNHNS, CDR2 SASEGT. Trimming cost V 4 bases and J 13 bases; bases outside gene matches: 10. This CDR3 is CASSGSGTSGVGQFF. The CDR3 DNA sequence: TGTGCCAGCAGTGGGTCCGGGACTAGCGGGGTAGGCCAGTTCTTC.

The rearrangement joins TRBV19 to TRBJ2-3; no reliable D call. The ends were cut back, 5 bases at V and 2 bases at J, with 5 bases in the middle. CDR3 length: 12 residues. CDR1 is LNHDA, CDR2 SQIVND, per germline (reference sequence). The CDR3 DNA reads as TGTGCCAGTAGTCCCAACACAGATACGCAGTATTTT. Encoded protein: CASSPNTDTQYF.

The rearrangement joins TRBV4-1 to TRBJ2-5; perhaps TRBD2 as D (6 bases). With the DNA end fitting TRBJ2-7 better, the J assignment may be wrong. This CDR3 region has 15 residues. The germline gives CDR1 MGHRA, CDR2 YSYEKL. In nucleotides, the CDR3 is TGCGCCAGCAGCCAGCCGGCAGGGAGGTCCTACGAGCAGTACTTC. This gives the protein CASSQPAGRSYEQYF.